This T cell receptor (beta chain) was recorded in a study of T-cell memory formation after mild COVID-19. Across the whole study: In these data, TCR clusters were largely donor specific.

V dropped 7 bases and J dropped 7 bases, with 14 bases sitting between them. The CDR3 contains 12 residues. Using its own MiXCR run on the 5' RACE reads, TCRdb lists one record per CDR3 protein. Of about 320,000 distinct CDR3 sequences in the sample, 14% were seen once. Sequencing was done on a sample of PBMCs or a T cell subset sorted from them (not recorded which). The source is a man between 18 and 35 years old who had mild COVID-19 (a few samples of this study predate the infection). Cell type and time point are not known. The chain joins TRBV12-3 or TRBV12-4 to TRBJ2-7; the D gene is possibly TRBD1 (6 bases). Written as DNA, the CDR3 is TGTGCCAGCACCCCCCCAGGGGATGAGCAGTACTTC. Protein product: CASTPPGDEQYF.